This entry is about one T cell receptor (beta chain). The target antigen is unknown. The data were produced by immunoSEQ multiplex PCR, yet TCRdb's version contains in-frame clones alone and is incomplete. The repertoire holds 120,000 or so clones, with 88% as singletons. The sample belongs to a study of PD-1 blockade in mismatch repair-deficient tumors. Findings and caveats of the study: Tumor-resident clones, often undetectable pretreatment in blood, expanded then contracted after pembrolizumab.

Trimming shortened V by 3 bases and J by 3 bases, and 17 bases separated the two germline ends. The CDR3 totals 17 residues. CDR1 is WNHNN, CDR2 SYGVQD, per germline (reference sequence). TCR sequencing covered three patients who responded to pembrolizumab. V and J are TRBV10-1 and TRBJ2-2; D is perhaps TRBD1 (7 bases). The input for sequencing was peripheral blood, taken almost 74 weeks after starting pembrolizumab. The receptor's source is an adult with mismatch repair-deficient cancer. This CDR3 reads CASSDPGAGQDTGELFF. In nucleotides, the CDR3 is TGCGCCAGCAGTGACCCGGGGGCCGGACAGGACACCGGGGAGCTGTTTTTT.